There are many counts of the clone carrying this T cell receptor beta chain. Per germline, CDR1 LGHDT and CDR2 YNNKEL (reference sequence). Trimming left V 2 bases short and J 8 bases short, with 9 bases between. The CDR3 totals 13 residues. TCRdb re-called the RT-PCR reads through MiXCR, storing one row per CDR3 protein. The repertoire holds tens of thousands of distinct CDR3 sequences, with roughly 5.2% as singletons. These data originate in a study of patients and donors after allogeneic stem cell transplantation. Input material: blood, either unsorted or a sorted T cell fraction (not recorded which). V gene TRBV3-1 combines with J gene TRBJ2-2; D is ambiguous. The sequence was obtained from a human donor who was either an allogeneic HSCT recipient or a stem cell or donor lymphocyte infusion donor (not recorded which). It is not recorded whose cells these are; they may come from a transplant donor. The CDR3 sequence is CASSQSLNGELFF. The CDR3 bases are TGTGCCAGCAGCCAATCCCTGAATGGGGAGCTGTTTTTT.